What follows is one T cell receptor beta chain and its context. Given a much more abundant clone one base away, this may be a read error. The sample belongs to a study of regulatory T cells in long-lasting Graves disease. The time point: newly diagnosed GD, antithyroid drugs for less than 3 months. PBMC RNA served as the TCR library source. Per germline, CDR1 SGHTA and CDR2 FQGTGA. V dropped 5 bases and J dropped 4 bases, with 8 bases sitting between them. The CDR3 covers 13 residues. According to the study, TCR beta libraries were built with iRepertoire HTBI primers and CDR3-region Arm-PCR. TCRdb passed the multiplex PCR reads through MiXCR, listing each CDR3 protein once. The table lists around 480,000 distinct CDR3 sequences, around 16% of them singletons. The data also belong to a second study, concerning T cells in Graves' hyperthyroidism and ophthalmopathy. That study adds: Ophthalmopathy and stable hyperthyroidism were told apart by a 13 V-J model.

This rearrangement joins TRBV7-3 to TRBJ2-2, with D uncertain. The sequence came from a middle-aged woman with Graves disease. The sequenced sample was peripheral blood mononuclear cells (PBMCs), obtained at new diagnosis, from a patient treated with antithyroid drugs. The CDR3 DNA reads TGTGCCAGCAGCGGTTATATCACCGGGGAGCTGTTTTTT. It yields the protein CASSGYITGELFF. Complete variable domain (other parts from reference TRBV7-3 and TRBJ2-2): GAGVSQTPSNKVTEKGKYVELRCDPISGHTALYWYRQSLGQGPEFLIYFQGTGAADDSGLPNDRFFAVRPEGSVSTLKIQRTERGDSAVYLCASSGYITGELFFGEGSRLTVL.